This is a list of T cell receptor beta chains from one sample in a study of monozygotic twins with inflammatory bowel disease. TCRdb re-called the 5' RACE reads; every CDR3 protein appears as one record, without DNA. Recorded for this sample: fewer than 110,000 distinct CDR3 sequences. The sample consisted of blood. The receptors shown here come from a human donor with ulcerative colitis or Crohn's disease, or a healthy co-twin of an affected twin (not recorded which). Both conserved end residues are part of each CDR3. Rows give clone size only sometimes, using once, few, many, or a class for an expanded clone.

V	size	J	CDR3
TRBV5-5	-	TRBJ2-1	CASSLLGGGTAYNEQFF
TRBV5-1	-	TRBJ2-1	CASTPSGSVGNEQFF
TRBV20-1	-	TRBJ2-1	CSARDRPPQVGRVNEQFF
TRBV7-2	-	TRBJ2-2	CASSHRTSGILTGELFF
TRBV7-9	-	TRBJ2-7	CASSPTGKSEQYF
TRBV5-1	-	TRBJ1-2	CASSWRGQDSGYGYTF
TRBV7-9	-	TRBJ2-1	CASSFSYNEQFF
TRBV5-1	-	TRBJ1-1	CASSLVGGMNTEAFF
TRBV5-1	-	TRBJ2-1	CASSLGSGNGDEQFF
TRBV7-2	-	TRBJ1-2	CASSLSPLVGNNYGYTF
TRBV18	-	TRBJ2-5	CASSPVVEETQYF
TRBV20-1	-	TRBJ1-6	CSARGIQSPLHF
TRBV4-3	-	TRBJ2-7	CASSQKTSGNYEQYF
TRBV5-1	-	TRBJ1-1	CASSFQGAPEAFF
TRBV7-9	-	TRBJ2-2	CASSLAAGGGELFF
TRBV6-5	-	TRBJ2-4	CASSSDRQAIAKNIQYF
TRBV19	-	TRBJ2-7	CASQRRLTSSSYEQYF
TRBV13	-	TRBJ2-5	CASSPWAGEETQYF
TRBV27	-	TRBJ2-3	CASSSTGWSTDTQYF
TRBV6-2/TRBV6-3	medium-sized	TRBJ2-7	CASSYSSGSYEQYF
TRBV3-1	-	TRBJ1-4	CASSAHRNNEKLFF
TRBV29-1	-	TRBJ2-7	CSVNSQTAYEQYF
TRBV24-1	-	TRBJ2-3	CATSEAGTGSTDTQYF
TRBV12-3/TRBV12-4	-	TRBJ1-1	CASSNLYVEAFF
TRBV19	-	TRBJ2-1	CASSIAASGYIEQFF
TRBV15	-	TRBJ2-7	CATETQGRKGEQYF
TRBV4-3	-	TRBJ1-2	CASSQDQGGAYHYGYTF
TRBV28	-	TRBJ2-2	CATRRSGGTGELFF
TRBV6-5	-	TRBJ2-1	CASSFLAGGQFVGEQFF
TRBV5-1	-	TRBJ2-2	CASSVAAYGELFF
TRBV24-1	-	TRBJ2-1	CATSAQIATAYNEQFF
TRBV10-3	-	TRBJ2-1	CAISESGGDYNEQFF
TRBV5-6	-	TRBJ2-1	CASSAAAVGRFNNEQFF
TRBV28	-	TRBJ2-1	CASGYPPALLADYNNEQFF
TRBV5-1	-	TRBJ2-2	CASSLEVLTGELFF
TRBV28	-	TRBJ2-7	CASSPARQGVGEQYF
TRBV2	-	TRBJ2-1	CAGSWDRASSYNEQFF
TRBV20-1	-	TRBJ2-7	CSASRGTSDFYEQYF
TRBV29-1	-	TRBJ2-7	CSVYSGSSYEQYF
TRBV12-3/TRBV12-4	-	TRBJ1-3	CASSPRFFSGNTIYF
TRBV11-3	-	TRBJ2-1	CASSSDRGPYNEQFF